This T cell receptor (beta chain) was captured in a study of blood T cell repertoires in COVID-19. Overall study context: In each case, the material was cDNA or gDNA derived from T cells, B-cell-depleted T cells, or PBMCs.

Assay: immunoSEQ multiplex PCR; the TCRdb copy retains only in-frame clones and omits some. The sample records 280,000 or so clones, 85% being singletons. Participants came from about two dozen US areas, aged roughly 18 to 100 years. This sequence was found in a woman aged 50 to 65 who had recovered from COVID-19. The sample consisted of PBMCs or T cells enriched from blood (not recorded which).

The CDR3 DNA reads as TGTGCCAGCAGTCAACAGGGATTGAATCAGCCCCAGCATTTT. Amino acids: CASSQQGLNQPQHF. This sequence joins TRBV6-5 and TRBJ1-5; D might be TRBD1 (6 bases). V lost 5 bases to trimming and J lost 4 bases, with 12 bases between them. Germline assignment: CDR1 MNHEY and CDR2 SVGAGI. CDR3 length equals 14 residues.